This T cell receptor beta chain derives from a study of T cell responses to AZD1222 COVID-19 vaccine. Overall study results and limits: Most donors were white British and more were female, and clonal diversity was possibly underestimated.

This CDR3 is 13 amino acids long. Germline V gene lookup returns CDR1 SGHAT and CDR2 FQNNGV. V was shortened by 3 bases and J by 2 bases, with 6 bases between the two germline ends. Note on this clone: Antigen specificity is unknown.

Clones were sequenced by immunoSEQ multiplex PCR, and TCRdb holds only the in-frame ones, with some missing. The sample holds fewer than 100,000 clones, roughly 88% seen once. The TCR comes from an adult in good health. The V gene is TRBV11-2, the J gene TRBJ2-3, with no clear D. Source: peripheral blood, taken on day 0 of AZD1222 vaccination. CDR3 protein: CASSFRSTDTQYF. The DNA of the CDR3 is TGTGCCAGCAGCTTCCGATCCACAGATACGCAGTATTTT.